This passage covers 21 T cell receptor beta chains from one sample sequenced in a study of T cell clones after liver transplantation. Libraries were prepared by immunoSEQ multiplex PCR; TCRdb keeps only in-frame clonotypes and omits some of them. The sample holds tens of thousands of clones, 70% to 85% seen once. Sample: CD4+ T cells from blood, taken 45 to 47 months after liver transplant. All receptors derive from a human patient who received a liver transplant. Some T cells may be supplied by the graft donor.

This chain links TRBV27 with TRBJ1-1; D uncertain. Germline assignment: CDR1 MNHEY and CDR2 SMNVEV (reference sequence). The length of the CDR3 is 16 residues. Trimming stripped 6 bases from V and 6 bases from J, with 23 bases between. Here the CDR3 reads CASRTFLRQQWPEAFF. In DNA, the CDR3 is TGTGCCAGCAGAACCTTTCTCCGACAACAGTGGCCTGAAGCTTTCTTT.

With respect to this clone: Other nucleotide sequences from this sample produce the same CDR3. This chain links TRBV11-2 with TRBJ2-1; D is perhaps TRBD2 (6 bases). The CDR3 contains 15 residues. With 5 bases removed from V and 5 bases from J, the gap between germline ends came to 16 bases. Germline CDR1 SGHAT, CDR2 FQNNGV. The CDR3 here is CASSPRLAENNEQFF. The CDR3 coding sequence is TGTGCCAGCAGCCCCCGATTAGCGGAGAACAATGAGCAGTTCTTC.

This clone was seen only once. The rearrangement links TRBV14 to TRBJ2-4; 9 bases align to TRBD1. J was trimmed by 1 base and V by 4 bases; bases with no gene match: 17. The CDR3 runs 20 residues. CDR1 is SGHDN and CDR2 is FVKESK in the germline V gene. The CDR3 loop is CASSRGQGNGGIGAKNIQYF. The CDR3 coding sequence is TGTGCCAGCAGCCGCGGACAGGGGAACGGCGGGATCGGGGCCAAAAACATTCAGTACTTC.

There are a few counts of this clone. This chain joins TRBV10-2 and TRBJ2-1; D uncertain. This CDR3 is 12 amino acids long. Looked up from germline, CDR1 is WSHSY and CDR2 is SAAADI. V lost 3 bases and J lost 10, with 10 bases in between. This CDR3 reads CASSDMNREQFF. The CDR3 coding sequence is TGCGCCAGCAGTGATATGAACCGGGAGCAGTTCTTC.

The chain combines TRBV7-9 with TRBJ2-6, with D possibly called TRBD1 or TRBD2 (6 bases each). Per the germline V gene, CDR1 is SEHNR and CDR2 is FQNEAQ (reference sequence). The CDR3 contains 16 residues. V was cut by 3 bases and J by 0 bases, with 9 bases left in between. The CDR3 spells CASSLGGLSGANVLTF. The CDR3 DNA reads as TGTGCCAGCAGCTTGGGGGGCCTCTCTGGGGCCAACGTCCTGACTTTC.

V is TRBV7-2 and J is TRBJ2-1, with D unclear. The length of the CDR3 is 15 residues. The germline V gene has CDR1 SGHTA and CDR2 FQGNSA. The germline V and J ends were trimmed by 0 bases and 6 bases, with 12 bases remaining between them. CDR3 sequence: CASSLALFGVNEQFF. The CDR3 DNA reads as TGTGCCAGCAGCTTAGCGCTTTTTGGGGTCAATGAGCAGTTCTTC.

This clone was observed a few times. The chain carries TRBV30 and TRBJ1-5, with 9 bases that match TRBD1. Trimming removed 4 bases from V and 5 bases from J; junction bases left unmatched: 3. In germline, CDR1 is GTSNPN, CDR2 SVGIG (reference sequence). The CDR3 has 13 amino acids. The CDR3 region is CAWTGQGDQPQHF. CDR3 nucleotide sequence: TGTGCCTGGACGGGACAGGGAGATCAGCCCCAGCATTTT.

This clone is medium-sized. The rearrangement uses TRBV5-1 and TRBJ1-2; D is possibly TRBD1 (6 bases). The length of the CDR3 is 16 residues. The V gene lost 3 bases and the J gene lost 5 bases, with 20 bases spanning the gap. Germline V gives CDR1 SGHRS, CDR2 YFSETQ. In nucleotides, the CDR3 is TGCGCCAGCAGCTCAACGAGCAGGGGAGATGGATATGGCTACACCTTC. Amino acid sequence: CASSSTSRGDGYGYTF.

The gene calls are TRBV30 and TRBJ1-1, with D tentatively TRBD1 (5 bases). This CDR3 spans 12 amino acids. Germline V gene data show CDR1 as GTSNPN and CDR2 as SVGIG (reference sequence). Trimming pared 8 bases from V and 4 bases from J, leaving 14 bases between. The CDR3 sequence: CAQAGRTTEAFF. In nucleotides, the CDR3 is TGTGCCCAGGCGGGGCGTACCACTGAAGCTTTCTTT.

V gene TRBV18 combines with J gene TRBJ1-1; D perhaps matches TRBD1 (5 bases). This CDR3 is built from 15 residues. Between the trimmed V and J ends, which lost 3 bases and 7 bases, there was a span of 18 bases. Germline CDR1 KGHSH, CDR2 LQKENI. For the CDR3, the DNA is TGTGCCAGCTCACCCAACGTCCCGGGACGGAGTGAAGCTTTCTTT. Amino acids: CASSPNVPGRSEAFF.

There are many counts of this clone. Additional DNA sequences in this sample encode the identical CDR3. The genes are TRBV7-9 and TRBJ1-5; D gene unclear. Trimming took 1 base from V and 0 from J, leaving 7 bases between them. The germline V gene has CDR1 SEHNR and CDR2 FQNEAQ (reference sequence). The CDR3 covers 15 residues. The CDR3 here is CASSLGGYSNQPQHF. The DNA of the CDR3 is TGTGCCAGCAGCTTAGGGGGATATAGCAATCAGCCCCAGCATTTT. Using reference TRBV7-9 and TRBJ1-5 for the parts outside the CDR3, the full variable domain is DTGVSQNPRHKITKRGQNVTFRCDPISEHNRLYWYRQTLGQGPEFLTYFQNEAQLEKSRLLSDRFSAERPKGSFSTLEIQRTEQGDSAMYLCASSLGGYSNQPQHFGDGTRLSIL.

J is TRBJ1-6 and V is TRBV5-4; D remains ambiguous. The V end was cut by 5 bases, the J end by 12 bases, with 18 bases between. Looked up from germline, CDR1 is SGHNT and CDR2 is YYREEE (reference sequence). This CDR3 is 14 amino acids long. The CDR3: CASSHTRVRQPLHF. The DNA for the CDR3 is TGTGCCAGCAGTCACACTCGGGTGAGGCAACCCCTCCACTTT.

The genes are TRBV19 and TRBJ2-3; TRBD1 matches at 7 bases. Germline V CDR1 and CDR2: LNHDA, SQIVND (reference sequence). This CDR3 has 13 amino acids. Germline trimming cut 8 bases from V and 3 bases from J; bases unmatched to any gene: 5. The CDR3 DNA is TGTGCCAGTCGGGACAGCCTTACAGATACGCAGTATTTT. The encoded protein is CASRDSLTDTQYF.

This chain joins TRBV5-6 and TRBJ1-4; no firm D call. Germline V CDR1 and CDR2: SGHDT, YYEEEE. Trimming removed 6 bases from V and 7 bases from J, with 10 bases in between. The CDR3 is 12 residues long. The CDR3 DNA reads TGTGCCAGCACCCAATGGGGTGAAAAACTGTTTTTT. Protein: CASTQWGEKLFF.

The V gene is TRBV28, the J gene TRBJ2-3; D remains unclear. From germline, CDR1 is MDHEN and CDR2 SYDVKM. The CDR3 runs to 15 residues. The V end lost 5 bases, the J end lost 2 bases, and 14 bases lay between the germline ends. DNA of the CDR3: TGTGCCAGCAGTGCCACCCATGCCGTCACAGATACGCAGTATTTT. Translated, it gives CASSATHAVTDTQYF.

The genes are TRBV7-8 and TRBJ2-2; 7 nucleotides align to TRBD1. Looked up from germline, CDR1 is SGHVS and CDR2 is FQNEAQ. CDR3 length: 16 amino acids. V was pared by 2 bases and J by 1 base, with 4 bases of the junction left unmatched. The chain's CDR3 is CASSLIRTGNTGELFF. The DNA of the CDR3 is TGTGCCAGCAGCTTAATTAGGACAGGGAACACCGGGGAGCTGTTTTTT.

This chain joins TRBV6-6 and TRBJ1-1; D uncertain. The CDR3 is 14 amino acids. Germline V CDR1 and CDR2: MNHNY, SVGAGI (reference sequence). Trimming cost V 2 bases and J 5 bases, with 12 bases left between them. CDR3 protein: CASSYEGSRTEAFF. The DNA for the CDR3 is TGTGCCAGCAGTTACGAGGGTTCACGGACTGAAGCTTTCTTT.

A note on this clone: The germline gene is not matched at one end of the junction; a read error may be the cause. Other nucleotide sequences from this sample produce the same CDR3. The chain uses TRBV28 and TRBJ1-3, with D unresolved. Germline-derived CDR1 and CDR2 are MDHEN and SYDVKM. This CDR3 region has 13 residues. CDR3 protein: CASSLLAGNTIYF. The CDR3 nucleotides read TGTGCCAGCAGCTTATTGGCTGGAAACACCATATATTTT.

The CDR3 region is CASRLDGSRYGYTF. DNA for the CDR3: TGTGCCAGCAGACTAGACGGATCCAGATATGGCTACACCTTC. The J gene is TRBJ1-2, the V gene TRBV6-5; D is uncertain. Trimming stripped 6 bases from V and 5 bases from J, with 16 bases between. CDR3 size: 14 residues. The V gene's germline CDR1 is MNHEY and CDR2 SVGAGI.

Here the CDR3 DNA reads TGCAGCGTTGCCAGAGGGAACACTGAAGCTTTCTTT. Its protein product is CSVARGNTEAFF. The V gene is TRBV29-1, the J gene TRBJ1-1; the D is unclear. This CDR3 region has 12 residues. The V gene lost 4 bases and the J gene lost 1 base, with 7 bases spanning the gap. Germline V CDR1 and CDR2: SQVTM, ANQGSEA.

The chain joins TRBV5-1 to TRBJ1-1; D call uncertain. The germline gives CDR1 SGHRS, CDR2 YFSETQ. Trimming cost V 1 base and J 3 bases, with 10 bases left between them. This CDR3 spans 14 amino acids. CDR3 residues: CASSLFSEDTEAFF. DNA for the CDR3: TGCGCCAGCAGCTTGTTCAGCGAGGACACTGAAGCTTTCTTT.